This T cell receptor (beta chain) was observed in a study of T cells in Graves' hyperthyroidism and ophthalmopathy. Trimming removed 2 bases from V and 2 bases from J; junction bases left unmatched: 8. This CDR3 is built from 16 residues. Germline V lookup: CDR1 SGHTA, CDR2 FQGNSA. Amplified regions were TCR beta CDR3 sequences from RNA transcripts. An initial round of RT-PCR targeting the TCR CDR3 relied on the HTBI primer set. Each CDR3 protein is one row after TCRdb ran MiXCR on the multiplex PCR reads. The table records hundreds of thousands of distinct CDR3 sequences, about 43% of them present only once.

This chain connects TRBV7-2 to TRBJ2-5; 7 bases align to TRBD2. The sample was peripheral blood or thyroid tissue (not recorded which). The source of this sequence is a woman under 30 with Graves' hyperthyroidism. The CDR3 loop is CASSLSGLAGQETQYF. In DNA, the CDR3 is TGTGCCAGCAGCTTAAGTGGGTTAGCGGGTCAAGAGACCCAGTACTTC.